This T cell receptor (beta chain) is drawn from a study of early stage breast cancer tumors. Study results and caveats: Tumor and normal breast were distinguished via blood comparison in most of the 16 patients.

Profiling relied on immunoSEQ multiplex PCR, and the TCRdb table lists in-frame clones only, not all of them. Of approximately 4,800 clones in the sample, around 61% were seen once. Points on this clone: Its antigen is unknown.

Germline V lookup: CDR1 MNHNS, CDR2 SASEGT. The CDR3 sequence is 15 residues long. V lost 1 base and J lost 4, with 11 bases in between. The sample consisted of breast tumor tissue. J is TRBJ2-1 and V is TRBV6-1; D gene uncertain. The sequence derives from a person in their fifties with breast cancer. CDR3 in amino acids: CASSEGTQIYNEQFF. DNA for the CDR3: TGTGCCAGCAGTGAAGGGACGCAAATTTACAATGAGCAGTTCTTC.